Below, 9 T cell receptor beta chains from the same sample are listed, as sequenced in a study of shared T cell receptors in the human thymus. The method was immunoSEQ multiplex PCR; TCRdb's version includes in-frame clones alone and lacks a portion of them. The table records a few hundred thousand clones, approximately 95% of them present only once. Material: thymocytes. These receptors originate from a human donor.

This chain joins TRBV27 and TRBJ2-3, with 7 bases that match TRBD2. The CDR3 sequence is 16 residues long. V shed 4 bases and J 1 base; nucleotides not matched to a gene: 8. Germline loops: CDR1 MNHEY, CDR2 SMNVEV (reference sequence). The CDR3 region has the DNA TGTGCCAGCAGTTCCACCCGGGACTACCGCACAGATACGCAGTATTTT. It translates to CASSSTRDYRTDTQYF.

This chain links TRBV14 with TRBJ2-7; TRBD1 aligns across 7 bases. The germline V gene encodes CDR1 SGHDN and CDR2 FVKESK. V dropped 2 bases and J dropped 5; count of bases not matched to a gene: 21. The CDR3 totals 19 residues. The CDR3 DNA reads as TGTGCCAGCAGCCAATCCCGCCGGGACAGCTGTCTCCTTAACCACGAGCAGTACTTC. The encoded protein is CASSQSRRDSCLLNHEQYF.

The chain recombines TRBV7-6 with TRBJ2-1, with D possibly TRBD2 on 5 matching bases. The germline gives CDR1 SGHVS, CDR2 FNYEAQ. Trimming took 5 bases from V and 0 from J, leaving 14 bases between them. The CDR3 runs 16 residues. This CDR3 reads CASSPTETSSYNEQFF. The CDR3 nucleotides read TGTGCCAGCAGCCCCACCGAAACTAGCTCCTACAATGAGCAGTTCTTC.

V gene TRBV6-4 combines with J gene TRBJ2-7; TRBD2 matches 9 bases. The germline V gene has CDR1 MRHNA and CDR2 SNTAGT. The CDR3 contains 18 residues. The V gene end was trimmed by 2 bases and the J gene end by 2 bases; junction bases not matched to a gene: 13. CDR3 loop: CASSDRLAEVHPPYEQYF. The CDR3 nucleotides are TGTGCCAGCAGTGACCGACTAGCGGAAGTCCATCCTCCCTACGAGCAGTACTTC.

The chain links TRBV27 to TRBJ1-2; possible D gene TRBD1, 6 bases. The V end was cut by 4 bases, the J end by 6 bases, with 18 bases between. The CDR3 extends over 15 amino acids. Per germline, CDR1 MNHEY and CDR2 SMNVEV (reference sequence). The CDR3 region has the DNA TGTGCCAGCAGTTGGGGCCCTCTACAGGGACATGGCTACACCTTC. It translates to CASSWGPLQGHGYTF.

The J gene is TRBJ2-7, the V gene TRBV6-5, with D possibly matching TRBD1 (5 bases). V lost 0 bases to trimming and J lost 5 bases, with 11 bases between them. CDR1 is MNHEY, CDR2 SVGAGI, per germline. The CDR3 is 14 residues long. The CDR3 DNA sequence: TGTGCCAGCAGTTACTCGAACCAGGGCCACGAGCAGTACTTC. Its protein is CASSYSNQGHEQYF.

The chain couples TRBV28 to TRBJ1-4; TRBD1 aligns across 8 bases. The germline gives CDR1 MDHEN, CDR2 SYDVKM. CDR3 length: 16 amino acids. Unmatched junction bases numbered 11, after V lost 11 bases and J lost 0 bases. CDR3 sequence (DNA): TGTGCCTGCTGGGGCAGGGGGCCACCAACTAATGAAAAACTGTTTTTT. Encoded protein: CACWGRGPPTNEKLFF.

This chain links TRBV5-1 with TRBJ2-7; the D gene is possibly TRBD2 (6 bases). V lost 4 bases and J 2 bases, leaving 16 bases between the germline ends. The CDR3 length is 15 residues. CDR1 and CDR2 (germline): SGHRS, YFSETQ. CDR3 in amino acids: CASSRTGTGTYEQYF. The DNA of the CDR3 is TGCGCCAGCAGCAGAACCGGGACTGGAACCTACGAGCAGTACTTC.

The chain combines TRBV10-3 with TRBJ1-5; 7 positions agree with TRBD1. The CDR3 has 14 amino acids. J gave up 1 base and V 6 bases, and 3 bases lay outside the gene matches. CDR1 and CDR2 from the germline V gene are ENHRY and SYGVKD. The CDR3 loop is CAIRPTGSNQPQHF. The CDR3 nucleotides read TGTGCCATCAGGCCGACAGGGAGCAATCAGCCCCAGCATTTT.